This entry lists 17 T cell receptor beta chains sequenced from one sample in a study of blood T cell repertoires in COVID-19 (TCRdb year 2020). Library prep was done by the immunoSEQ multiplex PCR assay. Sourced from immuneACCESS, this table was stored by TCRdb with only in-frame sequences that have V and J called. A share of the clones is absent; for the studies checked, an unresolved V gene accounts for under half, and the remainder has no known explanation. Recorded for this sample are approximately 200,000 clones; approximately 80% of them occurred a single time. 7.4% of the sample belongs to the ten largest clones. Sequences were obtained from PBMCs or T cells enriched from blood (not recorded which). These receptors were obtained from a woman aged 40 to 50 with acute COVID-19.

This chain connects TRBV6-5 to TRBJ1-3; 8 bases are a match to TRBD1. The CDR3 is 14 amino acids. Losses at the gene ends were 9 bases for V and 0 bases for J; bases not matched to a gene: 4. Germline CDR1 reads MNHEY; CDR2 reads SVGAGI. In DNA, the CDR3 is TGTGCCAGTCAACAGGGGGGCTCTGGAAACACCATATATTTT. This encodes CASQQGGSGNTIYF.

V is TRBV27 and J is TRBJ1-4; TRBD1 agrees at 12 bases. The germline gives CDR1 MNHEY, CDR2 SMNVEV (reference sequence). The CDR3 contains 17 residues. Trimming removed 3 bases from V and 9 bases from J; junction bases left unmatched: 11. CDR3 nucleotides: TGTGCCAGCAGTTTGAAGGTTCCGGGACAGGGGGCGCAAAAACTGTTTTTT. Translation gives CASSLKVPGQGAQKLFF.

The chain couples TRBV5-1 to TRBJ2-7, with 7 bases identical to TRBD2. The trim removed 3 bases at V and 4 bases at J, leaving 7 bases unmatched. The CDR3 length is 14 residues. Germline V gives CDR1 SGHRS, CDR2 YFSETQ. The CDR3 protein is CASSSTGTTYEQYF. CDR3 DNA sequence: TGCGCCAGCAGCTCAACCGGGACTACGTACGAGCAGTACTTC.

V and J are TRBV12-2 and TRBJ2-1; the D call of TRBD2 is as the table states it, not checked on the DNA. TRBV12-2 is a pseudogene. The CDR3 spans 15 residues. DNA for the CDR3: TGTGCAAGTCGCTTTAAGCGGGGCTCCTACAATGAGCAGTTCTTC. This gives the protein CASRFKRGSYNEQFF.

The V call is TRBV24-1, the J call TRBJ2-1, with 10 bases aligning to TRBD2. The CDR3 sequence is 16 residues long. Trimming at V came to 3 bases and at J to 7 bases, leaving 8 bases not matched to a gene. Per germline, CDR1 KGHDR and CDR2 SFDVKD. The CDR3 region is CATSDPAGTSENEQFF. In DNA, the CDR3 is TGTGCCACCAGTGATCCGGCCGGGACTAGCGAGAATGAGCAGTTCTTC.

V and J are TRBV21-1 and TRBJ2-7; the table assigns TRBD1, which was not confirmed against the DNA. TRBV21-1 is a listed pseudogene. This CDR3 has 14 residues. The CDR3, as DNA: TGTGCCAGCAGCTCCACAGGGGGAGTCGACGAGCAGTACTTC. Protein: CASSSTGGVDEQYF.

The chain combines TRBV7-2 with TRBJ2-3; 8 bases line up with TRBD2. V dropped 2 bases and J dropped 6; count of bases not matched to a gene: 7. The V gene's germline CDR1 is SGHTA and CDR2 FQGNSA. The CDR3 extends over 15 amino acids. CDR3 protein: CASSLRAGVWDTQYF. The CDR3 DNA reads as TGTGCCAGCAGCTTACGAGCGGGAGTTTGGGATACGCAGTATTTT.

This clone was seen more than once but under ten times. The genes are TRBV7-9 and TRBJ2-3; unclear D gene. In germline, CDR1 is SEHNR, CDR2 FQNEAQ (reference sequence). This CDR3 is built from 13 residues. V lost 5 bases to trimming and J lost 6 bases, with 12 bases between them. The CDR3: CASSPPREDTQYF. CDR3 in DNA: TGTGCCAGCAGCCCCCCCCGAGAGGATACGCAGTATTTT.

J is TRBJ1-6 and V is TRBV10-2; D is ambiguous. The CDR3 loop spans 16 amino acids. Trimming took off 6 bases at V and 2 bases at J, with 14 bases between the two ends. Germline-derived CDR1 and CDR2 are WSHSY and SAAADI. The CDR3: CASSPRKGAYNSPLHF. CDR3 in DNA: TGCGCCAGCAGCCCTAGGAAGGGAGCCTATAATTCACCCCTCCACTTT.

The J gene is TRBJ2-1, the V gene TRBV5-4; 9 bases align to TRBD1. V was pared by 4 bases and J by 5 bases, with 1 base of the junction left unmatched. Germline V lookup: CDR1 SGHNT, CDR2 YYREEE (reference sequence). CDR3 length: 13 amino acids. CDR3 DNA sequence: TGTGCCAGCAGCCGGACAGGGGACAATGAGCAGTTCTTC. It encodes CASSRTGDNEQFF.

The chain has TRBV27 and TRBJ1-5; TRBD1 is a possible D gene (5 bases). Per germline, CDR1 MNHEY and CDR2 SMNVEV (reference sequence). CDR3 length: 14 amino acids. The V end lost 3 bases, the J end lost 4 bases, and 10 bases lay between the germline ends. DNA of the CDR3: TGTGCCAGCAGTTTGCAGGGATCGAATCAGCCCCAGCATTTT. Translated: CASSLQGSNQPQHF.

The V and J genes are TRBV28 and TRBJ2-7; maybe TRBD2 (6 bases). CDR3 length: 14 residues. Germline assignment: CDR1 MDHEN and CDR2 SYDVKM. Trimming left V 2 bases short and J 2 bases short, with 10 bases between. The CDR3 coding sequence is TGTGCCAGCAGTTTAGGAGGGACCGCCTACGAGCAGTACTTC. Protein product: CASSLGGTAYEQYF.

V gene TRBV7-3 combines with J gene TRBJ2-2; TRBD2 matches at 8 bases. The CDR3 loop spans 17 amino acids. The trim removed 7 bases at V and 0 bases at J, leaving 10 bases unmatched. CDR1 is SGHTA and CDR2 is FQGTGA in the germline V gene. The CDR3 is CASNDPGGGANTGELFF. CDR3 DNA: TGTGCCAGCAACGATCCGGGAGGGGGAGCGAACACCGGGGAGCTGTTTTTT.

This clone was observed a few times. The DNA for the CDR3 is TGTGCCAGCAGCACTAGACGTGCGGTCTCCCAAGAGACCCAGTACTTC. This gives the protein CASSTRRAVSQETQYF. The rearrangement joins TRBV11-1 to TRBJ2-5; the D gene is possibly TRBD2 (5 bases). Germline V CDR1 and CDR2: SGHAT, FQDESV (reference sequence). V was cut by 5 bases and J by 1 base, with 17 bases left in between. The CDR3 runs 16 residues.

The rearrangement uses TRBV13 and TRBJ2-3; 9 bases are a match to TRBD2. Germline V CDR1 and CDR2: PRHDT, FYEKMQ (reference sequence). The CDR3 runs to 15 residues. V lost 5 bases, J lost 4 bases, and 7 bases stayed unmatched. The CDR3 DNA follows: TGTGCCAGCAGCCCGGGCGGGGGGGGCTCAGATACGCAGTATTTT. This codes for CASSPGGGGSDTQYF.

The chain uses TRBV7-8 and TRBJ1-6; 8 nucleotides align to TRBD1. Trimming removed 6 bases from V and 10 bases from J; junction bases left unmatched: 8. The CDR3 is made up of 14 amino acids. Germline V gene data show CDR1 as SGHVS and CDR2 as FQNEAQ. The CDR3 DNA sequence: TGTGCCAGCAGACCGACAGGGGTAGGATCACCCCTCCACTTT. This translates into CASRPTGVGSPLHF.

The rearrangement joins TRBV3-1 (or the pseudogene TRBV3-2) to TRBJ1-6; D uncertain. V was pared by 1 base and J by 15 bases, with 10 bases between. CDR1 LGHDT and CDR2 YNNKEL come from the germline V gene (reference sequence). The CDR3 has 12 residues. The CDR3 nucleotides read TGTGCCAGCAGCCAAGGGGAGAGGATCCTCCACTTT. It translates to CASSQGERILHF.